This is a list of T cell receptor beta chains from one sample in a study of cytomegalovirus exposure and HLA in healthy donors. Produced via immunoSEQ multiplex PCR; TCRdb's table is partial and in-frame only. The data contain some 150,000 clones, over 75% of them seen just once; the ten biggest clones take up about 4.6%. The sample comprised PBMCs. All receptors come from a man aged 35-49 years in good health and CMV-seronegative. Each CDR3 is given with its conserved first and last residue. Fields, in order: D gene, clone size, V gene, J gene, CDR3 protein, CDR3 DNA. A D gene is named only where the DNA matches it firmly. Rows give clone size only sometimes, using once, few, many, or a class for an expanded clone.

d_call: TRBD1; clone_size: .; v_call: TRBV6-5; j_call: TRBJ1-5; cdr3_aa: CASSLSGTGNNQPQHF; cdr3_nt: TGTGCCAGCAGTTTATCCGGGACAGGGAACAATCAGCCCCAGCATTTT
d_call: .; clone_size: .; v_call: TRBV6-1; j_call: TRBJ2-7; cdr3_aa: CASTGTLHSYEQYF; cdr3_nt: TGTGCCAGCACCGGGACACTGCACTCCTACGAGCAGTACTTC
d_call: TRBD1; clone_size: .; v_call: TRBV7-7; j_call: TRBJ2-7; cdr3_aa: CASSLGQGDYEQYF; cdr3_nt: TGTGCTAGCAGCTTAGGACAGGGAGACTACGAGCAGTACTTC
d_call: TRBD1; clone_size: few; v_call: TRBV29-1; j_call: TRBJ1-1; cdr3_aa: CSGGDRGAFF; cdr3_nt: TGCAGCGGGGGAGACAGGGGGGCTTTCTTT
d_call: .; clone_size: .; v_call: TRBV7-3; j_call: TRBJ2-5; cdr3_aa: CASSASTRRYETQYF; cdr3_nt: TGTGCCAGCAGCGCGTCGACTAGGAGATACGAGACCCAGTACTTC
d_call: .; clone_size: .; v_call: TRBV6-6; j_call: TRBJ1-5; cdr3_aa: CASSYEQLNQPQHF; cdr3_nt: TGTGCCAGCAGTTACGAACAGCTCAATCAGCCCCAGCATTTT
d_call: .; clone_size: .; v_call: TRBV6-1; j_call: TRBJ2-7; cdr3_aa: CASSEAGGHSYEQYF; cdr3_nt: TGTGCCAGCAGTGAAGCGGGGGGTCACTCCTACGAGCAGTACTTC
d_call: TRBD1; clone_size: .; v_call: TRBV4-3; j_call: TRBJ2-6; cdr3_aa: CASSPNTGTGLSGANVLTF; cdr3_nt: TGCGCCAGCAGCCCAAACACCGGGACAGGGCTCTCTGGGGCCAACGTCCTGACTTTC
d_call: .; clone_size: .; v_call: TRBV6-5; j_call: TRBJ2-7; cdr3_aa: CASSPSLESYEQYF; cdr3_nt: TGTGCCAGCAGCCCCAGCCTAGAATCCTACGAGCAGTACTTC
d_call: TRBD1; clone_size: few; v_call: TRBV6-5; j_call: TRBJ1-1; cdr3_aa: CASSYDPTGLNTEAFF; cdr3_nt: TGTGCCAGCAGTTACGATCCGACAGGGTTGAACACTGAAGCTTTCTTT
d_call: .; clone_size: .; v_call: TRBV30; j_call: TRBJ1-1; cdr3_aa: CAWIRSAMNTEAFF; cdr3_nt: TGTGCCTGGATACGTTCAGCGATGAACACTGAAGCTTTCTTT
d_call: TRBD1; clone_size: .; v_call: TRBV6-1; j_call: TRBJ1-2; cdr3_aa: CASSDPGQGNYGYTF; cdr3_nt: TGTGCCAGCAGTGATCCGGGACAGGGTAACTATGGCTACACCTTC
d_call: .; clone_size: few; v_call: TRBV6-1; j_call: TRBJ2-7; cdr3_aa: CASGQDSNYEQYF; cdr3_nt: TGTGCCAGCGGTCAGGACTCAAACTACGAGCAGTACTTC
d_call: .; clone_size: .; v_call: TRBV7-9; j_call: TRBJ1-4; cdr3_aa: CAGGGQAPNEKLFF; cdr3_nt: TGTGCCGGGGGAGGCCAGGCTCCTAATGAAAAACTGTTTTTT
d_call: .; clone_size: .; v_call: TRBV11-2; j_call: TRBJ2-1; cdr3_aa: CASSLVGGPAYNEQFF; cdr3_nt: TGTGCCAGCAGCTTAGTTGGCGGCCCGGCTTACAATGAGCAGTTCTTC
d_call: TRBD1; clone_size: .; v_call: TRBV6-1; j_call: TRBJ2-5; cdr3_aa: CASSDKTGEETQYF; cdr3_nt: TGTGCCAGCAGTGATAAGACAGGGGAAGAGACCCAGTACTTC
d_call: TRBD1; clone_size: few; v_call: TRBV7-2; j_call: TRBJ1-4; cdr3_aa: CASSHRTGLNEKLFF; cdr3_nt: TGTGCCAGCAGCCACAGGACAGGCCTAAATGAAAAACTGTTTTTT
d_call: .; clone_size: .; v_call: TRBV2; j_call: TRBJ1-5; cdr3_aa: CASSEYKRRGDQPQHF; cdr3_nt: TGTGCCAGCAGTGAATATAAACGCAGGGGAGATCAGCCCCAGCATTTT
d_call: .; clone_size: .; v_call: TRBV7-9; j_call: TRBJ2-1; cdr3_aa: CASSTRQALNEQFF; cdr3_nt: TGTGCCAGCAGCACGCGACAGGCACTAAATGAGCAGTTCTTC
d_call: .; clone_size: few; v_call: TRBV6-6; j_call: TRBJ1-4; cdr3_aa: CAATGGRYEKLFF; cdr3_nt: TGTGCCGCAACGGGGGGGCGGTATGAAAAACTGTTTTTT
d_call: TRBD1; clone_size: .; v_call: TRBV19; j_call: TRBJ1-4; cdr3_aa: CASSIFGTGANGKLFF; cdr3_nt: TGTGCCAGTAGTATCTTTGGGACAGGGGCGAATGGAAAACTGTTTTTT
d_call: TRBD1; clone_size: .; v_call: TRBV10-1; j_call: TRBJ2-3; cdr3_aa: CASSPGTGNTDTQYF; cdr3_nt: TGCGCCAGCAGCCCCGGGACAGGAAATACAGATACGCAGTATTTT
d_call: TRBD2; clone_size: .; v_call: TRBV7-9; j_call: TRBJ2-5; cdr3_aa: CASRLASGGETQYF; cdr3_nt: TGTGCCAGCAGATTAGCTAGCGGGGGAGAGACCCAGTACTTC
d_call: .; clone_size: .; v_call: TRBV6-5; j_call: TRBJ1-6; cdr3_aa: CASSFETGWNSPLHF; cdr3_nt: TGTGCCAGCAGTTTCGAGACAGGCTGGAATTCACCCCTCCACTTT
d_call: TRBD1; clone_size: .; v_call: TRBV7-2; j_call: TRBJ2-1; cdr3_aa: CASSLDPDRASYEQFF; cdr3_nt: TGTGCCAGCAGCTTAGACCCGGACAGGGCATCGTATGAGCAGTTCTTC
d_call: TRBD1; clone_size: .; v_call: TRBV7-8; j_call: TRBJ1-4; cdr3_aa: CASSSPTGTDEKLFF; cdr3_nt: TGTGCCAGCAGCTCGCCGACAGGGACCGATGAAAAACTGTTTTTT
d_call: .; clone_size: .; v_call: TRBV30; j_call: TRBJ2-4; cdr3_aa: CAWARGAGAKNIQYF; cdr3_nt: TGTGCCTGGGCCAGGGGAGCGGGGGCCAAAAACATTCAGTACTTC
d_call: TRBD1; clone_size: .; v_call: TRBV7-2; j_call: TRBJ1-4; cdr3_aa: CATSGQVNEKLFF; cdr3_nt: TGTGCCACCTCCGGACAGGTGAATGAAAAACTGTTTTTT
d_call: .; clone_size: .; v_call: TRBV7-6; j_call: TRBJ2-7; cdr3_aa: CASSLGQGTYEQYF; cdr3_nt: TGTGCCAGCAGCTTAGGGCAGGGGACATACGAGCAGTACTTC
d_call: TRBD1; clone_size: .; v_call: TRBV5-8; j_call: TRBJ1-4; cdr3_aa: CASSPGQGGIREKLFF; cdr3_nt: TGTGCCAGCAGCCCGGGACAGGGGGGCATACGGGAAAAACTGTTTTTT
d_call: TRBD2; clone_size: .; v_call: TRBV7-2; j_call: TRBJ2-3; cdr3_aa: CASSLPAGGRTDTQYF; cdr3_nt: TGTGCCAGCAGCTTACCCGCGGGGGGGAGAACAGATACGCAGTATTTT
d_call: .; clone_size: .; v_call: TRBV27; j_call: TRBJ1-6; cdr3_aa: CASSFRGNSPLHF; cdr3_nt: TGCGCCAGCAGTTTTCGGGGTAATTCACCCCTCCACTTT